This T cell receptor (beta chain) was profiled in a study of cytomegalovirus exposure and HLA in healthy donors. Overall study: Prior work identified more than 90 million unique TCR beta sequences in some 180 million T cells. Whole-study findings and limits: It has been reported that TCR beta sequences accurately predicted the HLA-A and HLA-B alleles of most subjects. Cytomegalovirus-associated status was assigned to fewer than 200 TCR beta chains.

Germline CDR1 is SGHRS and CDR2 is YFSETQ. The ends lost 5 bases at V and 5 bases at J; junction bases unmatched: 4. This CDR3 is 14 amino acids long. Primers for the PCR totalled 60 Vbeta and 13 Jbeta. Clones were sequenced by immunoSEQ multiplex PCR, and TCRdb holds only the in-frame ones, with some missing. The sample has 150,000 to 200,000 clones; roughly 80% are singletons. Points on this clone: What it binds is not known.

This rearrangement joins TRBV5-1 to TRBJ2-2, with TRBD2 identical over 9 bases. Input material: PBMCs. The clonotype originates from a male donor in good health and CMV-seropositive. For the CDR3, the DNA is TGCGCCAGCAGAGCGGGAGGTGGGACCGGGGAGCTGTTTTTT. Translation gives CASRAGGGTGELFF. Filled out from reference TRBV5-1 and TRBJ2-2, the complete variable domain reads KAGVTQTPRYLIKTRGQQVTLSCSPISGHRSVSWYQQTPGQGLQFLFEYFSETQRNKGNFPGRFSGRQFSNSRSEMNVSTLELGDSALYLCASRAGGGTGELFFGEGSRLTVL.